This TCR beta chain was documented in a study of blood T cells in healthy people across ages. Findings and limits, study-wide: Strong correlation existed between TCR beta diversity and naive T cell percentage.

For this clonotype: The antigen remains undetermined.

For the second PCR, which ran for about 7 to 12 cycles, a sample-barcoded 5' primer and a J-beta primer mix were used. TCRdb fed the 5' RACE reads into MiXCR, producing one record per CDR3 protein. The sample lists around 1.5 million distinct CDR3 sequences, around 42% seen once, with 7.9% in the top ten. Trimming removed 3 bases at V and 13 bases at J, with 10 bases between. The CDR3 contains 11 residues. The sequencing input was blood. This clonotype originated in a woman aged 18-29 years in good health. The chain couples TRBV12-3 or TRBV12-4 to TRBJ2-1; no definite D call. The CDR3 nucleotides are TGTGCCAGCAGTTTGAGAGAGACCCAGTTCTTC. It specifies CASSLRETQFF.